This record concerns one TCR beta chain sequence. The data stem from a study of STAT5B mutations in CD4+ large granular lymphocyte leukemia. After removal of 0 bases from V and 3 bases from J, the junction contained 7 bases not matched to a gene. CDR1 is MNHEY, CDR2 SVGAGI, per germline. The CDR3 contains 16 residues. The method was immunoSEQ multiplex PCR; TCRdb's version includes in-frame clones alone and lacks a portion of them. The data show some 30,000 clones, under 85% seen once. The chain combines TRBV6-5 with TRBJ2-7; 8 bases line up with TRBD2. Specimen: CD4+ T cells from blood buffy coats. This sequence originates from a human donor in good health. The CDR3 DNA reads TGTGCCAGCAGTTACTCGAGGACTAGCACCAACTACGAGCAGTACTTC. It is translated as CASSYSRTSTNYEQYF.